One and the same sample provided the 13 T cell receptor beta chains below, sequenced in a study of blood T cell repertoires in COVID-19 (dated by TCRdb to the early 2020s). The library was made by the immunoSEQ multiplex PCR assay. TCRdb obtained this table from immuneACCESS and retained in-frame rearrangements with V and J assigned. These tables miss some clones; where compared with another copy, unresolved V genes account for less than half of the shortfall, and the remainder is unexplained. The sample contains about 400,000 clones, about 85% of them found a single time. Roughly 2% of the sample is held by the ten biggest clonotypes. The sequenced sample consisted of PBMCs or T cells enriched from blood (not recorded which). The receptors stem from a woman aged 18-35 years with acute COVID-19.

There are a few counts of this clone. Here the CDR3 reads CASSLGGQGNEKLFF. As DNA, the CDR3 is TGCGCCAGCAGCTTGGGCGGACAGGGGAATGAAAAACTGTTTTTT. This chain connects TRBV5-1 to TRBJ1-4; 9 nucleotides agree with TRBD1. The CDR3 loop spans 15 amino acids. Trimming at V came to 0 bases and at J to 5 bases, leaving 2 bases not matched to a gene. Germline V gene lookup returns CDR1 SGHRS and CDR2 YFSETQ.

The rearrangement links TRBV5-1 to TRBJ2-3, with TRBD1 matching 10 bases. The CDR3 is made up of 15 amino acids. Trimming took 2 bases from V and 3 from J; bases not matched to a gene: 3. The germline gives CDR1 SGHRS, CDR2 YFSETQ. The DNA for the CDR3 is TGCGCCAGCAGCTTAAGACAGGGGGCAACAGATACGCAGTATTTT. Amino acids: CASSLRQGATDTQYF.

The chain combines TRBV5-3 with TRBJ1-5; D gene unclear. TRBV5-3 is placed among ORFs of uncertain function. The V end was cut by 0 bases, the J end by 7 bases, with 14 bases between. This CDR3 spans 15 amino acids. The CDR3 nucleotides are TGTGCCAGAAGCTTGGGACTGGTAGATCAGCAGCCCCAGCATTTT. Protein sequence: CARSLGLVDQQPQHF.

Worth noting for this clone: Within the sample, other DNA sequences also encode this same CDR3. V gene TRBV3-1 (or the pseudogene TRBV3-2) combines with J gene TRBJ2-7, with TRBD2 matching 7 bases. From germline, CDR1 is LGHDT and CDR2 YNNKEL (reference sequence). CDR3 size: 11 residues. CDR3 protein: CATGLAYEQYF. The CDR3, as DNA: TGTGCTACAGGACTAGCCTACGAGCAGTACTTC.

The V and J genes are TRBV3-1 (or the pseudogene TRBV3-2) and TRBJ2-7; D possibly corresponds to TRBD2 (6 bases). The CDR3 runs 15 residues. The V and J ends lost 1 base and 2 bases respectively, with 12 bases between them. Germline V lookup: CDR1 LGHDT, CDR2 YNNKEL (reference sequence). CDR3: CASSQVGSGAYEQYF. CDR3 sequence (DNA): TGTGCCAGCAGCCAAGTGGGTAGCGGAGCCTACGAGCAGTACTTC.

V is TRBV12-2 and J is TRBJ1-2. TRBV12-2 is a recognized pseudogene. The CDR3 is made up of 12 amino acids. CDR3 residues: CASRQRGEGATF. DNA of the CDR3: TGTGCAAGTCGCCAAAGGGGGGAGGGTGCCACCTTC.

V and J are TRBV5-4 and TRBJ1-4, with 7 bases lining up with TRBD1. The V gene end was trimmed by 5 bases and the J gene end by 7 bases; junction bases not matched to a gene: 8. Germline V gene lookup returns CDR1 SGHNT and CDR2 YYREEE (reference sequence). The CDR3 is 14 residues long. CDR3 nucleotide sequence: TGTGCCAGCAGTTTCCGGGACAGAGCTGAAAAACTGTTTTTT. It is translated as CASSFRDRAEKLFF.

The genes are TRBV4-1 and TRBJ2-7, with 8 bases fitting TRBD1. Germline lookup yields CDR1 MGHRA and CDR2 YSYEKL. The V and J ends lost 4 bases and 1 base, in that order; junction bases with no gene match: 6. This CDR3 is 15 amino acids long. The CDR3 sequence is CASSPRDRGSYEQYF. CDR3 coding DNA: TGCGCCAGCAGCCCGCGAGACAGGGGTTCCTACGAGCAGTACTTC.

This clone is a singleton in its sample. V is TRBV4-1 and J is TRBJ1-5; D unresolved. Trimming took off 0 bases at V and 0 bases at J, with 9 bases between the two ends. The V gene's germline CDR1 is MGHRA and CDR2 YSYEKL. The CDR3 is 16 residues long. Here the CDR3 DNA reads TGCGCCAGCAGCCAAGATCGGGAGTATAGCAATCAGCCCCAGCATTTT. Amino acids: CASSQDREYSNQPQHF.

For this clone: In the same sample, other DNA sequences code for this CDR3. The CDR3 loop is CASSPGTKETQYF. In DNA, the CDR3 is TGTGCCAGCTCACCAGGGACAAAAGAGACCCAGTACTTC. The rearrangement uses TRBV18 and TRBJ2-5; weak D call: TRBD1 (6 bases). CDR1 KGHSH and CDR2 LQKENI come from the germline V gene. This CDR3 comprises 13 residues. With 2 bases removed from V and 3 bases from J, the gap between germline ends came to 7 bases.

V usage is TRBV29-1 and J usage is TRBJ2-3, with TRBD1 identical over 9 bases. With V trimmed by 7 bases and J by 4 bases, 9 bases remained unmatched. The CDR3 covers 14 residues. The V gene's germline CDR1 is SQVTM and CDR2 ANQGSEA. The CDR3 DNA reads TGCAGCGGGACCGGGACAGGGTATTCAGATACGCAGTATTTT. Protein product: CSGTGTGYSDTQYF.

The gene calls are TRBV25-1 and TRBJ2-5, with D possibly matching TRBD1 (5 bases). The CDR3 loop spans 15 amino acids. Germline V gene sequence: CDR1 MGHDK, CDR2 SYGVNS. V gave up 6 bases and J gave up 2 bases, with 16 bases separating them. CDR3: CASRTNGARQETQYF. The CDR3 DNA reads as TGTGCCAGCAGGACCAATGGGGCCAGGCAAGAGACCCAGTACTTC.

The rearrangement joins TRBV12-5 to TRBJ2-7, with D maybe TRBD2 (5 bases). The germline V gene encodes CDR1 LGHNT and CDR2 FRNRAP. This CDR3 spans 14 amino acids. Trimming stripped 2 bases from V and 2 bases from J, with 10 bases between. The CDR3 sequence: CASGLWTSTYEQYF. DNA of the CDR3: TGTGCTAGTGGTTTGTGGACTTCTACCTACGAGCAGTACTTC.